Each of the 2 T cell receptor beta chains below was sequenced from the same sample in a study of PD-L1 blockade in urothelial cancer. Method: immunoSEQ multiplex PCR; TCRdb's copy keeps in-frame clones and lacks some. The sample yields 30,000 to 40,000 clones, around 90% seen once. Sequencing was performed on PBMCs, taken around atezolizumab (anti-PD-L1) treatment. These receptors originate from a man in his 70s with urothelial cancer.

The chain is built from TRBV5-5 and TRBJ2-1; TRBD2 is a possible D gene (5 bases). The CDR3 runs to 15 residues. Germline loops: CDR1 SGHKS, CDR2 YYEKEE (reference sequence). V lost 2 bases and J 4 bases, leaving 13 bases between the germline ends. The CDR3 coding sequence is TGTGCCAGCAGCTTAGCGGCTACACAATACAATGAGCAGTTCTTC. It yields the protein CASSLAATQYNEQFF.

This chain uses TRBV7-2 with TRBJ1-5, with 8 positions matching TRBD1. With V trimmed by 5 bases and J by 6 bases, 6 bases remained unmatched. This CDR3 region has 14 residues. From germline, CDR1 is SGHTA and CDR2 FQGNSA. The CDR3: CASSASRGRQPQHF. The CDR3 bases are TGTGCCAGCAGCGCCTCCAGGGGGCGTCAGCCCCAGCATTTT.